The source of this TCR beta chain is a study of T cells in tuberculosis. Turning to the study itself: A South African cohort included IGRA-negative adolescents, latently infected IGRA-positive adolescents and adults with active tuberculosis.

As to time point: new active TB diagnosis, blood taken before or within 7 days of starting treatment. The method was immunoSEQ multiplex PCR; TCRdb's version includes in-frame clones alone and lacks a portion of them. The data contain under 40,000 clones, around 94% of them singletons. CDR1 DFQATT and CDR2 SNEGSKA come from the germline V gene (reference sequence). This CDR3 has 10 residues. V was trimmed by 1 base and J by 9 bases, leaving 5 bases between them. The rearrangement uses TRBV20-1 and TRBJ2-3; D call uncertain. The receptor comes from an adult with tuberculosis. The source was PBMCs, collected at tuberculosis diagnosis. The CDR3 loop is CSARGTTQYF. CDR3 DNA: TGCAGTGCTAGAGGAACAACGCAGTATTTT.